This T cell receptor beta chain was documented in a study of beta chain features in type 1 diabetes. Across the whole study: Comparable age, gender and cell yields were observed in patients relative to healthy donors.

Expressed TCRB transcripts got sequenced, as all isolated RNA was reverse transcribed. Generated by immunoSEQ multiplex PCR, the TCRdb table keeps only in-frame clones and is missing some. The table lists around 250,000 clones, approximately 13% of them singletons. In its sample, this clone was seen a few times. The antigen is undetermined. Germline V gene lookup returns CDR1 SGDLS and CDR2 YYNGEE. The V gene end was trimmed by 4 bases and the J gene end by 2 bases; junction bases not matched to a gene: 5. The CDR3 has 16 amino acids. Via CD45RO/CCR7/CD25/CD127/CD95/CD27, cells of the CD4+ naive, central memory, regulatory and stem cell-like memory subsets were sorted. Study-level findings and limits: Fewer junction insertions and more nucleotide deletions appeared in type 1 diabetes patients. Whatever favoring of shorter templates PCR might show would apply equally to patients and controls. Among patients with Type 1 diabetes, TCRB CDR3s were moderately but significantly shorter in every one of the four CD4+ subsets.

This sequence originates from a young man with type 1 diabetes. The sequencing sample was made of naive CD4+ T cells from blood. The V gene is TRBV9, the J gene TRBJ2-3; 12 nucleotides line up with TRBD2. CDR3 nucleotide sequence: TGTGCCAGCAGCTCTTGGACTAGCGGGACCACAGATACGCAGTATTTT. Protein: CASSSWTSGTTDTQYF. Full variable domain (outside the CDR3, taken from reference TRBV9 and TRBJ2-3): DSGVTQTPKHLITATGQRVTLRCSPRSGDLSVYWYQQSLDQGLQFLIQYYNGEERAKGNILERFSAQQFPDLHSELNLSSLELGDSALYFCASSSWTSGTTDTQYFGPGTRLTVL.